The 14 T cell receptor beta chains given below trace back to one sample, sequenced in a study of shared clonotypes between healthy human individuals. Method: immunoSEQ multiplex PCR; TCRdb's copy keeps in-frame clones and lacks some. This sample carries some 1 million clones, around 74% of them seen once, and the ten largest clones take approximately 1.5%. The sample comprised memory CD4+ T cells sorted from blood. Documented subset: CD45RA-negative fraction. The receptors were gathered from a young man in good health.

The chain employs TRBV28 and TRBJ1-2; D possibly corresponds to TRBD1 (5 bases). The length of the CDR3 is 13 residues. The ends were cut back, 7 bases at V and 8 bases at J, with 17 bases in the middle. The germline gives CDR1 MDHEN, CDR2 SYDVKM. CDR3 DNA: TGTGCCAGCACCCCGGGAAGGGGAGGCGGCTACACCTTC. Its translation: CASTPGRGGGYTF.

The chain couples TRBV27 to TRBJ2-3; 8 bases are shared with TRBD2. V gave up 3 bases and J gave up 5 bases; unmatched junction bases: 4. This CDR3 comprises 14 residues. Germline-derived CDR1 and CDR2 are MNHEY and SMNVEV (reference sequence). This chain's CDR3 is CASSLGTRGDTQYF. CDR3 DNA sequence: TGTGCCAGCAGTTTGGGGACTAGGGGAGATACGCAGTATTTT.

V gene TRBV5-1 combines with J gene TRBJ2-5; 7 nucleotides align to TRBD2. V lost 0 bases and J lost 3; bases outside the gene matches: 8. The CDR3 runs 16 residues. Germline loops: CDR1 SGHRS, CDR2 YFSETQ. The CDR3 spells CASSLVAGELKETQYF. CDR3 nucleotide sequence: TGCGCCAGCAGCTTGGTGGCGGGAGAACTCAAAGAGACCCAGTACTTC.

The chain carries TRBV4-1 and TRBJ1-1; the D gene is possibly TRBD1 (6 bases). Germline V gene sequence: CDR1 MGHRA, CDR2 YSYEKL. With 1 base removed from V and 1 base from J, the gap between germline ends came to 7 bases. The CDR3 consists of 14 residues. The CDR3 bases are TGCGCCAGCAGCCAAGCGGACAGGAACACTGAAGCTTTCTTT. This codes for CASSQADRNTEAFF.

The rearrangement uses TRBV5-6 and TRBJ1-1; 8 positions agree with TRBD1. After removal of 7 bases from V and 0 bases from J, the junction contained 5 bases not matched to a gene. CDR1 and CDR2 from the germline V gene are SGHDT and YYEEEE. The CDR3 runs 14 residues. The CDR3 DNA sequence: TGTGCCAGCCGGACAGGGTATATGAACACTGAAGCTTTCTTT. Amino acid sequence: CASRTGYMNTEAFF.

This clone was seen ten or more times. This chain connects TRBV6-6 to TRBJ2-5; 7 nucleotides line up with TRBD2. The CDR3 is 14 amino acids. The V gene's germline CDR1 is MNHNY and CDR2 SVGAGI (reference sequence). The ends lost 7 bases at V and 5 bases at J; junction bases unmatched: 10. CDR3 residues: CASTFGRQLETQYF. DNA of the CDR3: TGTGCCAGCACCTTCGGGAGGCAATTGGAGACCCAGTACTTC.

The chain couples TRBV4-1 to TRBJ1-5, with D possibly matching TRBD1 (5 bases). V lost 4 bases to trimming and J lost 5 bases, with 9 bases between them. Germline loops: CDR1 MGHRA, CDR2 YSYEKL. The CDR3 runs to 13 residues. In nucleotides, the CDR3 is TGCGCCAGCAGCCTTGTCAGGGATCAGCCCCAGCATTTT. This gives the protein CASSLVRDQPQHF.

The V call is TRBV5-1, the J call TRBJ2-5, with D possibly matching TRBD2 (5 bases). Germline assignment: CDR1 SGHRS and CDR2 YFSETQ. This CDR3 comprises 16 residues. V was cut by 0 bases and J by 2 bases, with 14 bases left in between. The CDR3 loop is CASSLGLLSQQETQYF. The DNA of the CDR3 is TGCGCCAGCAGCTTGGGACTACTTAGCCAACAAGAGACCCAGTACTTC.

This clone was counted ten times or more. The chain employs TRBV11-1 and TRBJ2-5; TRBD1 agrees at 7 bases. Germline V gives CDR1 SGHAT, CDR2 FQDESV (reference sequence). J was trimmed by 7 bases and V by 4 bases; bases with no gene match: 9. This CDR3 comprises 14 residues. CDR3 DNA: TGTGCCAGCAGCTCATCAGGGGGACCAGGGACCCAGTACTTC. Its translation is CASSSSGGPGTQYF.

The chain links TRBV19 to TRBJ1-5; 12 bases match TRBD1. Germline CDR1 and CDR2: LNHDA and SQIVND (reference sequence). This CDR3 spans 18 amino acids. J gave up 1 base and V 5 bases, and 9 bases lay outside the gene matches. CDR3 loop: CASSRGTGGFRSNQPQHF. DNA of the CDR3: TGTGCCAGTAGTCGGGGGACAGGGGGCTTTAGGAGCAATCAGCCCCAGCATTTT.

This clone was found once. The CDR3 DNA reads TGTGCCAGCAGCTTGGTTGGACAGTCCTACAATGAGCAGTTCTTC. Its protein product is CASSLVGQSYNEQFF. The chain links TRBV7-9 to TRBJ2-1, with D perhaps TRBD1 (6 bases). Trimming pared 3 bases from V and 1 base from J, leaving 10 bases between. The CDR3 length is 15 residues. Germline values: CDR1 SEHNR, CDR2 FQNEAQ (reference sequence). The full variable domain, completed using reference TRBV7-9 and TRBJ2-1, is DTGVSQNPRHKITKRGQNVTFRCDPISEHNRLYWYRQTLGQGPEFLTYFQNEAQLEKSRLLSDRFSAERPKGSFSTLEIQRTEQGDSAMYLCASSLVGQSYNEQFFGPGTRLTVL.

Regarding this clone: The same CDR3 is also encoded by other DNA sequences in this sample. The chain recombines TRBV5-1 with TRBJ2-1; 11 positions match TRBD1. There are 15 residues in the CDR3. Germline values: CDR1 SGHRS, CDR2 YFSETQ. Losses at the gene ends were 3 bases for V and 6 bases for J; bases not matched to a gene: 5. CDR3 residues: CASSSGQGASNEQFF. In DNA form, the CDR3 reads TGCGCCAGCAGCTCCGGACAGGGGGCATCCAATGAGCAGTTCTTC.

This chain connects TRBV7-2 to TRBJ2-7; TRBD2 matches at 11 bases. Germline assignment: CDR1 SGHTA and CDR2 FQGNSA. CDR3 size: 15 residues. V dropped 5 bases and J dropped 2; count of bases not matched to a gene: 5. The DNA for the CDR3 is TGTGCCAGCAGCCAAACTAGCGGGGGTACCTACGAGCAGTACTTC. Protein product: CASSQTSGGTYEQYF.

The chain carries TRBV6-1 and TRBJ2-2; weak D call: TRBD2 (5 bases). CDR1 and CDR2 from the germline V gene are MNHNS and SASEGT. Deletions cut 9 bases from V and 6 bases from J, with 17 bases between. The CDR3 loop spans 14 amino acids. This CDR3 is CASKRDQTSGELFF. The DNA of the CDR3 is TGTGCCAGTAAGAGGGATCAGACATCCGGGGAGCTGTTTTTT.